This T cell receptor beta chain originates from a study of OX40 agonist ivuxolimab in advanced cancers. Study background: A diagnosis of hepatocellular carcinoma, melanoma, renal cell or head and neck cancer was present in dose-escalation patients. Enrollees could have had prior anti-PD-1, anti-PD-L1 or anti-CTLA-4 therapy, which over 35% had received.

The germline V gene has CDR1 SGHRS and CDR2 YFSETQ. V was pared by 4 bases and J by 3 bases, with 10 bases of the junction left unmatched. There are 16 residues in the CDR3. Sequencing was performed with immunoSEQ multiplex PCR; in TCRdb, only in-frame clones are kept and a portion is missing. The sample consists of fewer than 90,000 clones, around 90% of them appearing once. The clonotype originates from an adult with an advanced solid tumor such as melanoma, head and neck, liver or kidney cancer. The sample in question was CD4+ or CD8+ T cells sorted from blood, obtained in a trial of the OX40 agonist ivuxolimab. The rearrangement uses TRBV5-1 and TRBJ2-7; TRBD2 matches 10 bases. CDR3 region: CASSPLPTSGVYEQYF. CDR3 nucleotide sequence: TGCGCCAGCAGCCCCCTTCCAACTAGCGGGGTCTACGAGCAGTACTTC.